The rows below give T cell receptor beta chains drawn from one sample of a study of cytomegalovirus exposure and HLA in healthy donors. TCRdb's copy holds only in-frame clones and misses some; the assay was immunoSEQ multiplex PCR. In the table there are tens of thousands of clones, about 70% of which are singletons. The sample was PBMCs. All receptors derive from a male donor in good health and CMV-seropositive. CDR3s include the opening cysteine and the closing phenylalanine or tryptophan. Fields, in order: clone size, V gene, D gene, J gene, CDR3 protein, CDR3 DNA. D genes are given only for firm matches. A clone size is listed for some rows: how often the clone was seen (once, few, many), or a class if it is expanded.

.	TRBV12-5	.	TRBJ2-7	CASGLGPGQNYEQYF	TGTGCTAGTGGTTTGGGACCGGGACAAAACTACGAGCAGTACTTC
once	TRBV6-5	TRBD1	TRBJ1-1	CASNSEYRGATEAFF	TGTGCCAGCAACTCCGAGTACAGGGGCGCAACTGAAGCTTTCTTT
.	TRBV28	TRBD2	TRBJ2-1	CANRGVDNNEQFF	TGTGCCAACCGGGGGGTGGATAACAATGAGCAGTTCTTC
.	TRBV6-7	.	TRBJ1-4	CASSYSISFAQGYREKLFF	TGTGCCAGCAGTTACTCGATCTCTTTTGCCCAGGGATATAGAGAAAAACTGTTTTTT
.	TRBV5-1	.	TRBJ1-6	CASSLDVSGAYSPLHF	TGCGCCAGCAGCTTGGATGTGTCAGGGGCGTATTCACCCCTCCACTTT
.	TRBV20-1	.	TRBJ2-7	CSARALSEQYF	TGCAGTGCTAGAGCCCTGTCCGAGCAGTACTTC
.	TRBV2	.	TRBJ2-7	CASRSGWRGEQYF	TGTGCCAGCAGGTCGGGGTGGAGGGGCGAGCAGTACTTC
.	TRBV11-3	TRBD1	TRBJ2-2	CASSLGGQGFTGELFF	TGTGCCAGCAGCTTAGGGGGACAGGGTTTCACCGGGGAGCTGTTTTTT
.	TRBV19	.	TRBJ1-2	CASSSRDITNYGYTF	TGTGCCAGTAGTAGCCGGGACATCACTAACTATGGCTACACCTTC
.	TRBV6-6	TRBD1	TRBJ2-7	CASSRDRVYEQYF	TGTGCCAGCAGCCGGGACAGGGTCTACGAGCAGTACTTC
.	TRBV30	.	TRBJ2-3	CAWGGYRSTDTQYF	TGTGCCTGGGGGGGCTACCGTAGCACAGATACGCAGTATTTT
.	TRBV9	TRBD2	TRBJ2-1	CASSVLAGDGNEQFF	TGTGCCAGCAGCGTCTTAGCGGGGGATGGCAATGAGCAGTTCTTC
.	TRBV11-1	.	TRBJ2-1	CASSLDGGVNEQFF	TGTGCCAGCAGCTTAGACGGCGGCGTCAATGAGCAGTTCTTC
.	TRBV7-3	.	TRBJ1-3	CASSPGPGNTIYF	TGTGCCAGCAGCCCTGGCCCTGGAAACACCATATATTTT
.	TRBV29-1	.	TRBJ1-2	CSVLTDFLGGYTF	TGCAGCGTCTTGACGGACTTTCTTGGTGGCTACACCTTC